The next 28 T cell receptor beta chains were all read from a single sample in a study of blood T cell repertoires in COVID-19. Repertoires were generated with immunoSEQ multiplex PCR, while TCRdb's copy carries only in-frame clones and drops some. Of more than 150,000 clones listed, roughly 83% were seen once; the top ten hold roughly 2.8%. The sequencing sample was made of peripheral blood. Receptors were obtained from a woman aged 60-75 years with acute or convalescent COVID-19.

A few counts support this clone. The chain uses TRBV7-2 and TRBJ2-7; 9 bases map to TRBD1. The length of the CDR3 is 14 residues. The junction had 2 bases not matched to a gene; V was cut back by 3 bases and J by 2 bases. Germline V gene data show CDR1 as SGHTA and CDR2 as FQGNSA. The CDR3 DNA sequence: TGTGCCAGCAGCTTGACAGGGGGGGCCTACGAGCAGTACTTC. Amino acid sequence: CASSLTGGAYEQYF.

This chain links TRBV7-2 with TRBJ1-5, with a tentative D call TRBD1 (5 bases). Deletions cut 2 bases from V and 3 bases from J, with 8 bases between. The CDR3 length is 14 residues. CDR1 and CDR2 from the germline V gene are SGHTA and FQGNSA. CDR3 in DNA: TGTGCCAGCAGCTTACAGACAGTCAATCAGCCCCAGCATTTT. It specifies CASSLQTVNQPQHF.

This clone was recorded only once. The chain joins TRBV5-1 to TRBJ2-2; 11 positions agree with TRBD1. Germline-derived CDR1 and CDR2 are SGHRS and YFSETQ. The length of the CDR3 is 15 residues. J was trimmed by 4 bases and V by 6 bases; bases with no gene match: 5. The CDR3 region has the DNA TGCGCCAGCACTGGACAGGGGGCAGGCACCGGGGAGCTGTTTTTT. Encoded protein: CASTGQGAGTGELFF.

This chain connects TRBV19 to TRBJ1-2; possible D gene TRBD1, 6 bases. The CDR3 spans 13 residues. Trimming shortened V by 5 bases and J by 3 bases, and 10 bases separated the two germline ends. Per the germline V gene, CDR1 is LNHDA and CDR2 is SQIVND (reference sequence). CDR3 nucleotides: TGTGCCAGTAGTTTTGGGGGCGACTATGGCTACACCTTC. Protein product: CASSFGGDYGYTF.

This clone was seen a single time. In DNA, the CDR3 is TGTGCCAGCAGTTACGGAGGGACAGGGGACAATGAGCAGTTCTTC. Amino acids: CASSYGGTGDNEQFF. The rearrangement uses TRBV6-2 or TRBV6-3 and TRBJ2-1, with 10 bases fitting TRBD1. The trim removed 2 bases at V and 5 bases at J, leaving 3 bases unmatched. The CDR3 is 15 amino acids. Germline V CDR1 and CDR2: MNHEY, SVGEGT.

The gene calls are TRBV11-2 and TRBJ2-3; D is uncertain. Deletions cut 5 bases from V and 1 base from J, with 10 bases between. The V gene's germline CDR1 is SGHAT and CDR2 FQNNGV. The CDR3 is made up of 14 amino acids. This chain's CDR3 is CASSPDWGTDTQYF. CDR3 coding DNA: TGTGCCAGCAGCCCCGACTGGGGCACAGATACGCAGTATTTT.

The CDR3 protein is CSSTGDGNTIYF. In DNA form, the CDR3 reads TGCAGCTCGACAGGGGATGGAAACACCATATATTTT. V usage is TRBV29-1 and J usage is TRBJ1-3, with TRBD1 matching over 8 bases. CDR1 and CDR2 from the germline V gene are SQVTM and ANQGSEA. CDR3 length: 12 residues. J was trimmed by 3 bases and V by 8 bases; bases with no gene match: 3.

The J gene is TRBJ2-7, the V gene TRBV6-2 or TRBV6-3, with 11 bases fitting TRBD1. V trimming: 4 bases; J trimming: 0 bases; junction bases outside the gene matches: 5. The CDR3 totals 16 residues. Germline V gene data show CDR1 as MNHEY and CDR2 as SVGEGT. The DNA of the CDR3 is TGTGCCAGCAGTTCATGGGGGACAGGGGGCTCCTACGAGCAGTACTTC. This translates into CASSSWGTGGSYEQYF.

This clone was observed a single time. The chain couples TRBV6-5 to TRBJ1-6; TRBD1 matches 10 bases. Germline V gives CDR1 MNHEY, CDR2 SVGAGI. The CDR3 is made up of 14 amino acids. The V gene end was trimmed by 5 bases and the J gene end by 6 bases; junction bases not matched to a gene: 1. CDR3 DNA: TGTGCCAGCAGTCGGACAGGGGGTAATTCACCCCTCCACTTT. Translation gives CASSRTGGNSPLHF.

On this clone: Additional DNA sequences in this sample encode the identical CDR3. In DNA, the CDR3 is TGTGCCAGTTCGGACAGGGGGAACACTGAAGCTTTCTTT. Its protein product is CASSDRGNTEAFF. The chain uses TRBV19 and TRBJ1-1; TRBD1 matches at 9 bases. The length of the CDR3 is 13 residues. CDR1 and CDR2 (germline): LNHDA, SQIVND (reference sequence). V lost 8 bases to trimming and J lost 1 base; unmatched junction nucleotides: 2.

The rearrangement links TRBV18 to TRBJ2-3, with D unresolved. The CDR3 spans 12 residues. V was pared by 3 bases and J by 5 bases, with 6 bases between. Germline CDR1 reads KGHSH; CDR2 reads LQKENI. The CDR3 sequence is CASSPRGDTQYF. CDR3 coding DNA: TGTGCCAGCTCACCCCGCGGAGATACGCAGTATTTT.

CDR3 protein: CASKLAFRYTF. CDR3 nucleotides: TGTGCCAGCAAATTGGCCTTCCGCTACACCTTC. This chain links TRBV6-5 with TRBJ1-2, with D uncertain. This CDR3 has 11 residues. V lost 7 bases to trimming and J lost 9 bases, with 12 bases between them. Germline V gene data show CDR1 as MNHEY and CDR2 as SVGAGI.

CDR3 sequence: CASSLTSGGVRDTQYF. The CDR3 DNA follows: TGTGCCAGCAGCTTAACTAGCGGGGGGGTGCGAGATACGCAGTATTTT. The rearrangement links TRBV7-2 to TRBJ2-3; 13 bases line up with TRBD2. With V trimmed by 2 bases and J by 5 bases, 4 bases remained unmatched. There are 16 residues in the CDR3. From germline, CDR1 is SGHTA and CDR2 FQGNSA. Full variable domain (missing parts from reference TRBV7-2 and TRBJ2-3): GAGVSQSPSNKVTEKGKDVELRCDPISGHTALYWYRQSLGQGLEFLIYFQGNSAPDKSGLPSDRFSAERTGGSVSTLTIQRTQQEDSAVYLCASSLTSGGVRDTQYFGPGTRLTVL.

The chain combines TRBV7-2 with TRBJ2-1; D remains unclear. V was cut by 1 base and J by 4 bases, with 8 bases left in between. The CDR3 is 14 amino acids. Germline CDR1 reads SGHTA; CDR2 reads FQGNSA. CDR3: CASSLGGTYNEQFF. CDR3 in DNA: TGTGCCAGCAGCTTAGGAGGCACATACAATGAGCAGTTCTTC.

The chain has TRBV6-5 and TRBJ2-2; D gene uncertain. Germline-derived CDR1 and CDR2 are MNHEY and SVGAGI. The V gene lost 2 bases and the J gene lost 5 bases, with 9 bases spanning the gap. The CDR3 sequence is 14 residues long. The CDR3 DNA reads as TGTGCCAGCAGTTACGTTGGGCAGACCGGGGAGCTGTTTTTT. Translating it yields CASSYVGQTGELFF.

The rearrangement links TRBV10-3 to TRBJ2-5; D gene uncertain. Germline loops: CDR1 ENHRY, CDR2 SYGVKD. V was cut by 8 bases and J by 1 base, with 5 bases left in between. The CDR3 is 11 residues long. The CDR3 DNA reads TGTGCCATCGCCAGCCAAGAGACCCAGTACTTC. This codes for CAIASQETQYF.

The gene calls are TRBV10-3 and TRBJ1-6, with D possibly being TRBD1 (6 bases). Germline CDR1 is ENHRY and CDR2 is SYGVKD. V lost 10 bases and J 7 bases, leaving 17 bases between the germline ends. The CDR3 loop spans 14 amino acids. For the CDR3, the DNA is TGTGCCACCTCGGGACAAACTATGAATTCACCCCTCCACTTT. Translating it yields CATSGQTMNSPLHF.

Here the CDR3 DNA reads TGTGCCAGCACGGACAGGGTGAAGTCACCCCTCCACTTT. Translated, it gives CASTDRVKSPLHF. The genes are TRBV2 and TRBJ1-6; 8 bases are a match to TRBD1. Germline V gene data show CDR1 as SNHLY and CDR2 as FYNNEI. This CDR3 contains 13 residues. V gave up 7 bases and J gave up 10 bases; unmatched junction bases: 6.

The chain carries TRBV19 and TRBJ2-3; 11 bases match TRBD2. With 5 bases clipped from V and 0 bases from J, the junction kept 4 bases outside the gene matches. Germline-derived CDR1 and CDR2 are LNHDA and SQIVND (reference sequence). The CDR3 consists of 16 residues. CDR3 protein: CASSSRTSGSTDTQYF. As DNA, the CDR3 is TGTGCCAGTAGTTCACGGACTAGCGGGAGCACAGATACGCAGTATTTT.

The rearrangement joins TRBV30 to TRBJ1-2; the D is unclear. Germline CDR1 is GTSNPN and CDR2 is SVGIG (reference sequence). This CDR3 has 14 amino acids. Trimming left V 1 base short and J 0 bases short, with 9 bases between. The CDR3 region has the DNA TGTGCCTGGAGTGGGTATCTAGCTAACTATGGCTACACCTTC. It specifies CAWSGYLANYGYTF.

The rearrangement joins TRBV7-2 to TRBJ2-2; 11 nucleotides agree with TRBD2. The CDR3 has 17 amino acids. Germline lookup yields CDR1 SGHTA and CDR2 FQGNSA. The ends lost 1 base at V and 3 bases at J; junction bases unmatched: 4. The CDR3 DNA follows: TGTGCCAGCAGCTTAGGACTAGCGGGATCTTACACCGGGGAGCTGTTTTTT. It yields the protein CASSLGLAGSYTGELFF.

The rearrangement links TRBV7-6 to TRBJ2-1; the D is unclear. The CDR3 contains 15 residues. The germline gives CDR1 SGHVS, CDR2 FNYEAQ. V lost 5 bases to trimming and J lost 1 base, with 12 bases between them. CDR3 amino acids: CASSPRASSYNEQFF. The CDR3 DNA sequence: TGTGCCAGCAGCCCCCGCGCCTCTTCCTACAATGAGCAGTTCTTC.

The chain couples TRBV28 to TRBJ2-3; 8 nucleotides agree with TRBD1. The CDR3 consists of 15 residues. With 4 bases clipped from V and 3 bases from J, the junction kept 6 bases outside the gene matches. Germline V lookup: CDR1 MDHEN, CDR2 SYDVKM. CDR3 protein: CASSSYRGTTDTQYF. DNA for the CDR3: TGTGCCAGCAGTTCGTACAGGGGGACGACAGATACGCAGTATTTT.

The chain combines TRBV2 with TRBJ1-6; 8 nucleotides agree with TRBD1. J lost 12 bases, V lost 8 bases, and 15 bases had no gene match. CDR1 and CDR2 from the germline V gene are SNHLY and FYNNEI. CDR3 length: 15 amino acids. CDR3 residues: CASAGEAGGLRPLHF. CDR3 bases: TGTGCCAGCGCGGGAGAGGCAGGGGGCCTTAGACCCCTCCACTTT.

The V and J genes are TRBV12-5 and TRBJ2-2; possibly TRBD2 for D (5 bases). Germline CDR1 is LGHNT and CDR2 is FRNRAP. This CDR3 region has 15 residues. The V end lost 5 bases, the J end lost 4 bases, and 14 bases lay between the germline ends. The CDR3 sequence: CASGTHGLFTGELFF. The CDR3 region has the DNA TGTGCTAGTGGTACCCACGGACTTTTCACCGGGGAGCTGTTTTTT. The entire variable domain, with the rest obtained from reference TRBV12-5 and TRBJ2-2, is as follows: DARVTQTPRHKVTEMGQEVTMRCQPILGHNTVFWYRQTMMQGLELLAYFRNRAPLDDSGMPKDRFSAEMPDATLATLKIQPSEPRDSAVYFCASGTHGLFTGELFFGEGSRLTVL.

The gene calls are TRBV5-6 and TRBJ2-1; no clear D gene. Germline V gene data show CDR1 as SGHDT and CDR2 as YYEEEE. V was shortened by 0 bases and J by 10 bases, with 8 bases between the two germline ends. The CDR3 runs 12 residues. CDR3 coding DNA: TGTGCCAGCAGCTTGGATAGTCCAGAGCAGTTCTTC. Its translation is CASSLDSPEQFF.

The J gene is TRBJ1-1, the V gene TRBV7-2, with TRBD1 matching 7 bases. The germline V gene encodes CDR1 SGHTA and CDR2 FQGNSA. V shed 3 bases and J 1 base; nucleotides not matched to a gene: 11. The CDR3 extends over 17 amino acids. CDR3: CASSFKQGRGGNTEAFF. In nucleotides, the CDR3 is TGTGCCAGCAGCTTTAAACAGGGGAGAGGGGGGAACACTGAAGCTTTCTTT.

The J gene is TRBJ2-2, the V gene TRBV24-1; D is possibly TRBD2 (5 bases). From germline, CDR1 is KGHDR and CDR2 SFDVKD. This CDR3 has 16 amino acids. V lost 4 bases to trimming and J lost 0 bases, with 11 bases between them. As DNA, the CDR3 is TGTGCCACCAGTGACCTCTCGGACTCGAACACCGGGGAGCTGTTTTTT. Amino acid sequence: CATSDLSDSNTGELFF.